The source of this TCR beta chain is a study of OX40 agonist ivuxolimab in advanced cancers. Some clones are missing from TCRdb's copy, which holds only in-frame ones; the method was immunoSEQ multiplex PCR. The sample shows some 100,000 clones, 80% to 90% of them seen only once. In germline, CDR1 is SGHTA, CDR2 FQGNSA. Trimming removed 3 bases at V and 5 bases at J, with 19 bases between. The CDR3 contains 16 residues. This clone was recorded a few times. The J gene is TRBJ2-5, the V gene TRBV7-2; the D gene could be TRBD1 or TRBD2 (7 bases each). The source is an adult with an advanced solid tumor such as melanoma, head and neck, liver or kidney cancer. Sequenced material: CD4+ or CD8+ T cells sorted from blood, taken in a trial of the OX40 agonist ivuxolimab. The CDR3 region is CASSFQGGRGPETQYF. The CDR3 nucleotides read TGTGCCAGCAGCTTCCAGGGGGGGCGGGGGCCGGAGACCCAGTACTTC.